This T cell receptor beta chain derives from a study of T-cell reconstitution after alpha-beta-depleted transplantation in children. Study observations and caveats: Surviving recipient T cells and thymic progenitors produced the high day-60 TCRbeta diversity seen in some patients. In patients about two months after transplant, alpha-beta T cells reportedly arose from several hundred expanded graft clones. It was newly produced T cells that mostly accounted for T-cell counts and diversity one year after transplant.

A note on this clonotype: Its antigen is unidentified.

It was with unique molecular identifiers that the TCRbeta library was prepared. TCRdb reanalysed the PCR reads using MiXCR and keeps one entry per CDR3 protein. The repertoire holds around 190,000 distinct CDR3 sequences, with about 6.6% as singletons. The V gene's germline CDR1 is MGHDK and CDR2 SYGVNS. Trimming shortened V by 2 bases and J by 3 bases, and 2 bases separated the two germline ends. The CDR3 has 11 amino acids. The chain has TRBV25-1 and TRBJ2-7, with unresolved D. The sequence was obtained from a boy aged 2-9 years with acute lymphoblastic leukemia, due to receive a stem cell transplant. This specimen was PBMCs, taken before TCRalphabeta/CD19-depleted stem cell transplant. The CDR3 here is CASSEDYEQYF. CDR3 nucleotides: TGTGCCAGCAGTGAAGACTACGAGCAGTACTTC.